This is a list of T cell receptor beta chains from one sample in a study of blood T cell repertoires in COVID-19. The table came from immunoSEQ multiplex PCR; TCRdb's copy has only in-frame clones and leaves some out. Of hundreds of thousands of clones listed, around 87% are singletons. Sequencing used PBMCs or T cells enriched from blood (not recorded which). The origin of the receptors is a man aged 40-50 years in a cohort exposed to, infected with or recovered from COVID-19 (not recorded which). Each CDR3 is given with its conserved first and last residue. The D gene is left open where the match is weak. Size tells how often a clone was seen (once, few, many) or the class of an expanded clone, and some rows leave it out.

j_call d_call clone_size v_call cdr3_nt cdr3_aa
TRBJ2-1 NA NA TRBV21-1 TGTGCCAGCAGCAAAGCGCTAAACGACAGGGCCGTGGTAAACAATGAGCAGTTCTTC CASSKALNDRAVVNNEQFF
TRBJ1-3 NA NA TRBV28 TGTGCCAGCAGTCGCAGGGGTACTGGAAACACCATATATTTT CASSRRGTGNTIYF
TRBJ2-7 TRBD2 NA TRBV5-4 TGTGCCAGCAGCGCCGGGACTAGCGGAGGCTACGAGCAGTACTTC CASSAGTSGGYEQYF
TRBJ2-1 TRBD2 NA TRBV7-2 TGTGCCAGCAGCTTCCCACTAGCGGGAAATATTTTGAATGAGCAGTTCTTC CASSFPLAGNILNEQFF
TRBJ1-4 NA NA TRBV20-1 TGCAGTGCTAGTCGGACAGCGAATGAAAAACTGTTTTTT CSASRTANEKLFF
TRBJ2-2 TRBD2 NA TRBV3-1/TRBV3-2 TGTGCCAGCAGCTCGCTAGCGGGAGTTGACACCGGGGAGCTGTTTTTT CASSSLAGVDTGELFF
TRBJ2-3 TRBD2 NA TRBV14 TGTGCCAGCAGCCCAATAGGGCGGGGGACGGATACGCAGTATTTT CASSPIGRGTDTQYF
TRBJ2-7 NA NA TRBV6-2/TRBV6-3 TGTGCCAGCAGTTACGAGGGTAGTTCCCCCTACGAGCAGTACTTC CASSYEGSSPYEQYF
TRBJ1-5 TRBD1 NA TRBV6-5 TGTGCCAGCAGCTCGGGACAGGACAATCAGCCCCAGCATTTT CASSSGQDNQPQHF
TRBJ2-1 TRBD2 NA TRBV29-1 TGCAGCGTTGTCGCCCCACGAACTAGCGGGAGTCTCAGTGAGCAGTTCTTC CSVVAPRTSGSLSEQFF
TRBJ2-3 NA NA TRBV15 TGTGCCACCAGCAGAGAGTGGGGCCCTTCGGCTAGCACAGATACGCAGTATTTT CATSREWGPSASTDTQYF
TRBJ1-1 TRBD1 NA TRBV7-2 TGTGCCAGCAGCCAGGGACAGTCGAACACTGAAGCTTTCTTT CASSQGQSNTEAFF
TRBJ2-5 NA NA TRBV3-1/TRBV3-2 TGTGCCAGCAGCCAAGGCGTCTACCAAGAGACCCAGTACTTC CASSQGVYQETQYF
TRBJ2-7 NA NA TRBV19 TGTGCCAGTAGCCCAGGGTATGGGGTCGTCTACGAGCAGTACTTC CASSPGYGVVYEQYF
TRBJ2-7 TRBD1 NA TRBV6-5 TGTGCCAGCAGTTACTCGGGACAGGGGGCGTCCTACGAGCAGTACTTC CASSYSGQGASYEQYF
TRBJ2-1 NA NA TRBV7-6 TGTGCCAGCAGCTTAGCGCGGGCGCCTTTTTACAATGAGCAGTTCTTC CASSLARAPFYNEQFF
TRBJ2-1 NA NA TRBV19 TGTGCCAGTAGTGCCACTAGCCTGGGTGAGCAGTTCTTC CASSATSLGEQFF
TRBJ2-3 NA NA TRBV5-4 TGTGCCAGCAGCTTACAAATCACAGATACGCAGTATTTT CASSLQITDTQYF
TRBJ1-2 TRBD1 NA TRBV2 TGTGCCAGCTACGAAGAACAGGGGGCGTCCTATGGCTACACCTTC CASYEEQGASYGYTF
TRBJ2-1 TRBD1 NA TRBV30 TGTGCCTGCGGTGGGACAGGGGGTTCCTACAATGAGCAGTTCTTC CACGGTGGSYNEQFF
TRBJ2-5 NA NA TRBV7-3 TGTGCCAGCAGCTTAACGTCGGGGGAGACCCAGTACTTC CASSLTSGETQYF
TRBJ2-1 TRBD2 NA TRBV4-1 TGCGCCAGCAGCCCGAAACCAAAGTCACTAGCGGGAGACAATGAGCAGTTCTTC CASSPKPKSLAGDNEQFF
TRBJ2-1 TRBD2 NA TRBV6-5 TGTGCCAGCAGTAACCTACTAGCGGGAGAGGGGAAGACGTTCTTC CASSNLLAGEGKTFF
TRBJ1-2 TRBD1 NA TRBV7-9 TGTGCCAGCAGCTCAGGACAGGGACCGAACTATGGCTACACCTTC CASSSGQGPNYGYTF
TRBJ2-1 TRBD1 NA TRBV6-1 TGTGCCAGCAGTGTCCTGGACAGGGGGAACGGCAATGAGCAGTTCTTC CASSVLDRGNGNEQFF
TRBJ1-2 NA few TRBV6-5 TGTGCCAGCAAAACCGGCCGGACAGATGGCTACACCTTC CASKTGRTDGYTF
TRBJ1-1 NA NA TRBV6-5 TGTGCCAGCAGTTACCCCCTGACATCGGGGGGCACTGAAGCTTTCTTT CASSYPLTSGGTEAFF
TRBJ1-4 NA NA TRBV12-5 TGTGCTAGTCGGGCCGGGAATAGTGAAAAACTGTTTTTT CASRAGNSEKLFF
TRBJ1-1 TRBD1 NA TRBV5-1 TGCGCCAGCAGCACCTACAGGGGAGGCACTGAAGCTTTCTTT CASSTYRGGTEAFF
TRBJ1-2 NA once TRBV10-3 TGTGCCATCAGTGAGTCGAGTAGTTATGGCTACACCTTC CAISESSSYGYTF